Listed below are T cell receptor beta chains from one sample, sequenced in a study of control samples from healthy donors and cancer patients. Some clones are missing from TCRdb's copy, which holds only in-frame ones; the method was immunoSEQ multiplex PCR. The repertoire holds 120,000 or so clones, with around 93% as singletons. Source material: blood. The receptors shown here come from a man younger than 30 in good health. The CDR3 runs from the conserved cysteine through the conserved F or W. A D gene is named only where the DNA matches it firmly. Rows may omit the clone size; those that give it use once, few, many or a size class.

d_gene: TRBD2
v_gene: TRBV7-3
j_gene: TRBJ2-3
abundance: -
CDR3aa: CASSVMGLAGGQGTDTQYF
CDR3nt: TGTGCCAGCAGCGTCATGGGGCTAGCGGGGGGCCAGGGCACAGATACGCAGTATTTT

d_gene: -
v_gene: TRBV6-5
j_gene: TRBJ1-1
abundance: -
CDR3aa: CASLGRAEAFF
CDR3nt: TGTGCCAGCCTTGGTAGAGCTGAAGCTTTCTTT

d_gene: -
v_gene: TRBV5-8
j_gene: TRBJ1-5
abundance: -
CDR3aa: CASSLGVLQPQHF
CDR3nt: TGTGCCAGCAGCTTGGGGGTGTTGCAGCCCCAGCATTTT

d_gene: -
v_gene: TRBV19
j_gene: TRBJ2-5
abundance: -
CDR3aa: CASNRVGETQYF
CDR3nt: TGTGCCAGCAACAGGGTAGGAGAGACCCAGTACTTC

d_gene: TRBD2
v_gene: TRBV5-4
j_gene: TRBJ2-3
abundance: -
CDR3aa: CASSLVAGEIGTDTQYF
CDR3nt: TGTGCCAGCAGCTTGGTGGCGGGGGAGATCGGCACAGATACGCAGTATTTT

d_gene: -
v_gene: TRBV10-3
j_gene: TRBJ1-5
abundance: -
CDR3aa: CAISESRVEQPQHF
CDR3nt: TGTGCCATCAGTGAGTCGAGGGTTGAGCAGCCCCAGCATTTT

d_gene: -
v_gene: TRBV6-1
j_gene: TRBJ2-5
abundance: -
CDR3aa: CASSEVQGVETQYF
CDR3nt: TGTGCCAGCAGTGAAGTACAGGGTGTCGAGACCCAGTACTTC

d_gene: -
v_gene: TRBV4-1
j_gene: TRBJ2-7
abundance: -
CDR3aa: CASSQVPTGTEQYF
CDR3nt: TGCGCCAGCAGCCAAGTGCCAACAGGGACCGAGCAGTACTTC

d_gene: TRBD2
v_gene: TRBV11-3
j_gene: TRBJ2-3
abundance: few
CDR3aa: CASSAGTRGADTQYF
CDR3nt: TGTGCCAGCAGCGCCGGGACTAGGGGGGCTGATACGCAGTATTTT

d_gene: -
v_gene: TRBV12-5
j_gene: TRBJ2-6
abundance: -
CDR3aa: CASGLTGANVLTF
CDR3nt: TGTGCTAGTGGCCTTACTGGGGCCAACGTCCTGACTTTC

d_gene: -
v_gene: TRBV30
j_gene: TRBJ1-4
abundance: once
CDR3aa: CAWSGGEKLFF
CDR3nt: TGTGCCTGGAGTGGAGGGGAAAAACTGTTTTTT

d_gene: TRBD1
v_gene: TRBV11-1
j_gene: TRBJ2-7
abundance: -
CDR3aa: CASSSTGTGFHEQYF
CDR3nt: TGTGCCAGCAGCTCCACCGGGACAGGGTTCCACGAGCAGTACTTC

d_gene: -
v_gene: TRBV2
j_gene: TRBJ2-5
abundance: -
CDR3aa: CASSGVSQETQYF
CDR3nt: TGTGCCAGCAGTGGTGTCAGTCAAGAGACCCAGTACTTC

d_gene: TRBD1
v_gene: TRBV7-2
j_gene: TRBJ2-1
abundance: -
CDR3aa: CASSHRGPNEQFF
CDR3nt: TGTGCCAGCAGCCACAGGGGGCCCAATGAGCAGTTCTTC

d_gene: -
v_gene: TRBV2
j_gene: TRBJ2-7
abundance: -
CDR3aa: CASSAAVYEQYF
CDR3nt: TGTGCCAGCAGTGCGGCGGTCTACGAGCAGTACTTC

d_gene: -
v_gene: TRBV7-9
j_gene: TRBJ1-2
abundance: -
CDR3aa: CASSPHSLYGYTF
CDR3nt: TGTGCCAGCAGCCCCCATTCACTCTATGGCTACACCTTC

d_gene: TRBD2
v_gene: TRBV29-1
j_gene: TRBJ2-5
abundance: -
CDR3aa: CSANGGGGGETQYF
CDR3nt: TGCAGCGCCAATGGGGGGGGAGGAGGAGAGACCCAGTACTTC

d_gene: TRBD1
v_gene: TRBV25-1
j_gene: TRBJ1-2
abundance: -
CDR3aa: CASSEGSDREDGYTF
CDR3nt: TGTGCCAGCAGTGAGGGGTCTGACAGGGAAGATGGCTACACCTTC

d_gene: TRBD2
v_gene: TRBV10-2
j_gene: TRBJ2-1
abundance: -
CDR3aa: CASSESIAGGWSEQFF
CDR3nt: TGCGCCAGCAGTGAGTCAATAGCGGGGGGTTGGTCCGAGCAGTTCTTC

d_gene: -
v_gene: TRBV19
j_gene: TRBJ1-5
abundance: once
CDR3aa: CATRRRSDQPQHF
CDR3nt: TGTGCCACCCGTCGGCGGTCTGATCAGCCCCAGCATTTT

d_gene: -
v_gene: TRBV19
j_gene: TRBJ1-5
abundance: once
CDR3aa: CASSIGDNASPQHF
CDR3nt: TGTGCCAGTAGTATAGGGGACAACGCTTCGCCCCAGCATTTT

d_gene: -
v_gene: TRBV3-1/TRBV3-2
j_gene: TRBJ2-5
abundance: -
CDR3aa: CASSQRTLEETQYF
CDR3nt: TGTGCCAGCAGCCAAAGAACCTTAGAGGAGACCCAGTACTTC

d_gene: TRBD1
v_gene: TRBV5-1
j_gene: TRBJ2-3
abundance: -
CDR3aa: CASSLEGASRPDTQYF
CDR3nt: TGCGCCAGCAGCTTGGAGGGGGCTAGTCGCCCCGATACGCAGTATTTT

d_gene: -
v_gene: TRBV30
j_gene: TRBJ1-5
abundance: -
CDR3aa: CAWSADRLNQPQHF
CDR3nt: TGTGCCTGGAGCGCTGACAGGCTAAATCAGCCCCAGCATTTT

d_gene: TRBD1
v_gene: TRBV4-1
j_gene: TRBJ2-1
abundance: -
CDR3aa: CASSQDPGQGTNEQFF
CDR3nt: TGCGCCAGCAGCCAGGACCCGGGACAGGGAACAAATGAGCAGTTCTTC

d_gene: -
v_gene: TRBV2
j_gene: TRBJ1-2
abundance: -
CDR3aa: CASSEYQQRGYGYTF
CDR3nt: TGTGCCAGCAGTGAATACCAACAGCGGGGTTATGGCTACACCTTC

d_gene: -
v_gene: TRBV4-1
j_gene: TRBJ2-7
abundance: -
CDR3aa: CASSQGGTASYEQYF
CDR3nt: TGCGCCAGCAGCCAGGGAGGGACAGCCTCCTACGAGCAGTACTTC

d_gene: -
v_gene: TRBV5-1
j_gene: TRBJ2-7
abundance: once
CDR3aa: CASSLSANRAYEQYF
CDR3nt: TGCGCCAGCAGCTTGAGTGCCAACAGGGCCTACGAGCAGTACTTC